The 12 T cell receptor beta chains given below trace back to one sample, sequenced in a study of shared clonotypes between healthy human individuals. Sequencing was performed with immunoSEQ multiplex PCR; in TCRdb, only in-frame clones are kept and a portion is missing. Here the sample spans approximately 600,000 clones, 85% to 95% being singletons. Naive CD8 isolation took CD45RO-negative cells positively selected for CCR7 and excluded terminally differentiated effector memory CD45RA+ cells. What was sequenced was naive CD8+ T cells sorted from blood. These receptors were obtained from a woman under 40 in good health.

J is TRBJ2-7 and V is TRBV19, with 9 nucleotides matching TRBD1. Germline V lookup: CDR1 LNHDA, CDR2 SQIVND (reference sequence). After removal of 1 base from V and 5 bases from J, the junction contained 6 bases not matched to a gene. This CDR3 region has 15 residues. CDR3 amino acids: CASSIVRTGADEQYF. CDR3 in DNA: TGTGCCAGTAGTATAGTACGGACAGGGGCTGACGAGCAGTACTTC.

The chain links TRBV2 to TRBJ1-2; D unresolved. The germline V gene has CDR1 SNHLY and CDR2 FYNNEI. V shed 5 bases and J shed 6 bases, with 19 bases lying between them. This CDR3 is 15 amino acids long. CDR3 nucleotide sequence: TGTGCCAGCAGTTACGGACCCGGGGAGGAGCATGGCTACACCTTC. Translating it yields CASSYGPGEEHGYTF.

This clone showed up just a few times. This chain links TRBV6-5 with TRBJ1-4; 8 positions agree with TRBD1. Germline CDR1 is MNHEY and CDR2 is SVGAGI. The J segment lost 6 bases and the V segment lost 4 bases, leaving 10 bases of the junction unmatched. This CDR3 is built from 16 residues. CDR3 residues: CASSWGTGRGHEKLFF. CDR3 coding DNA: TGTGCCAGCAGTTGGGGCACGGGCAGGGGGCATGAAAAACTGTTTTTT.

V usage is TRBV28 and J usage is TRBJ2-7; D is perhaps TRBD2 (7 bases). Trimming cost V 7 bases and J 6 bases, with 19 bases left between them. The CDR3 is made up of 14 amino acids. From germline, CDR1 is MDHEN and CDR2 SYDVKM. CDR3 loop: CASKSAGEGLEQYF. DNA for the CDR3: TGTGCCAGCAAGTCGGCAGGGGAGGGCCTCGAGCAGTACTTC. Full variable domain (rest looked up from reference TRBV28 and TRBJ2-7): DVKVTQSSRYLVKRTGEKVFLECVQDMDHENMFWYRQDPGLGLRLIYFSYDVKMKEKGDIPEGYSVSREKKERFSLILESASTNQTSMYLCASKSAGEGLEQYFGPGTRLTVT.

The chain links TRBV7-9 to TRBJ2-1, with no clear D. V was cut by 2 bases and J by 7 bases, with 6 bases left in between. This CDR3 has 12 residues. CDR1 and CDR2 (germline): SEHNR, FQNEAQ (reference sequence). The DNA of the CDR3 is TGTGCCAGCAGCTTATTTCAAAATGAGCAGTTCTTC. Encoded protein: CASSLFQNEQFF. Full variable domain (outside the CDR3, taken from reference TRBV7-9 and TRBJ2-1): DTGVSQNPRHKITKRGQNVTFRCDPISEHNRLYWYRQTLGQGPEFLTYFQNEAQLEKSRLLSDRFSAERPKGSFSTLEIQRTEQGDSAMYLCASSLFQNEQFFGPGTRLTVL.

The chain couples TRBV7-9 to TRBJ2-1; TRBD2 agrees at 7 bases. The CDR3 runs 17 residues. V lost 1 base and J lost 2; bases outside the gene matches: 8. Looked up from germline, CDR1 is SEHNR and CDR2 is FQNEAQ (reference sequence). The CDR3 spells CASSLGDGRFPYNEQFF. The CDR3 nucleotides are TGTGCCAGCAGCTTAGGTGACGGGAGGTTCCCCTACAATGAGCAGTTCTTC.

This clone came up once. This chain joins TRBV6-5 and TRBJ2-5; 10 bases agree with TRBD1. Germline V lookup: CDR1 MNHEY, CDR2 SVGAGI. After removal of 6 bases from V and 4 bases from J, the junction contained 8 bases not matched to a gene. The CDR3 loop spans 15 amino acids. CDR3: CASRGGTGVAETQYF. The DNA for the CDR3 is TGTGCCAGCAGGGGAGGGACAGGGGTAGCAGAGACCCAGTACTTC.

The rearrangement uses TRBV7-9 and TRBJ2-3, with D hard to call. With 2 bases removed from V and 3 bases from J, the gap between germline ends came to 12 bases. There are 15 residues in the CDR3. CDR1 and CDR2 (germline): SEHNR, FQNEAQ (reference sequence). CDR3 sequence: CASSLTRTDTDTQYF. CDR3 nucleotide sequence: TGTGCCAGCAGCTTAACCAGAACAGATACAGATACGCAGTATTTT.

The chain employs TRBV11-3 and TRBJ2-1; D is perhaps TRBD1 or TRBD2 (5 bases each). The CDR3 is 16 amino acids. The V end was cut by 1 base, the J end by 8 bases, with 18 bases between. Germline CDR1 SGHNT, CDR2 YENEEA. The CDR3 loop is CASSLAGRRRVDEQFF. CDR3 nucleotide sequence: TGTGCCAGCAGCTTAGCGGGACGGCGAAGGGTCGATGAGCAGTTCTTC.

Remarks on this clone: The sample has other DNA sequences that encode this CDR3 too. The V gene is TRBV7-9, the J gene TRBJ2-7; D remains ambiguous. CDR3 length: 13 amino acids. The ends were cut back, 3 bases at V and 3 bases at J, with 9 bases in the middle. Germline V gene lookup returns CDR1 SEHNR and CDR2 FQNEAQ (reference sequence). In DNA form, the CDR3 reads TGTGCCAGCAGCTTGGGCGTCGTCTACGAGCAGTACTTC. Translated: CASSLGVVYEQYF.

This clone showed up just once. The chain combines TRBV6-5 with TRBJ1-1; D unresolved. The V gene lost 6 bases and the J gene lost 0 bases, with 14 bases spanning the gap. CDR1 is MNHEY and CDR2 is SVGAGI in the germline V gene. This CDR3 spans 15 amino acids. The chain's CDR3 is CASRLDSVMNTEAFF. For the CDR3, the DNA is TGTGCCAGCAGACTTGACTCCGTAATGAACACTGAAGCTTTCTTT.

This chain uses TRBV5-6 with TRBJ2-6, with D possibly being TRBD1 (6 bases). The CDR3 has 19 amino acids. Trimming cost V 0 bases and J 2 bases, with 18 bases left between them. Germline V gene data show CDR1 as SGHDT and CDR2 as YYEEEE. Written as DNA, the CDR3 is TGTGCCAGCAGCTTGGGACCCGGGACAAACCTCGCTGGGGCCAACGTCCTGACTTTC. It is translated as CASSLGPGTNLAGANVLTF.